The 20 T cell receptor beta chains reported below all come from one sample, sequenced in a study of T cells after yellow fever vaccination. From the 5' RACE reads, TCRdb called clonotypes with MiXCR, one entry per CDR3 protein. The repertoire holds about 340,000 distinct CDR3 sequences, with roughly 4% as singletons. The sequencing used PBMCs, collected 5 days after the yellow fever booster vaccination. These TCRs come from a man aged 18 to 29 who received the YFV17D yellow fever vaccine.

This chain links TRBV19 with TRBJ1-1; D remains unclear. Trimming shortened V by 4 bases and J by 7 bases, and 13 bases separated the two germline ends. This CDR3 region has 13 residues. Germline V lookup: CDR1 LNHDA, CDR2 SQIVND (reference sequence). The CDR3 loop is CASSNWPRVEAFF. The CDR3 DNA follows: TGTGCCAGTAGTAACTGGCCAAGGGTTGAAGCTTTCTTT.

This rearrangement joins TRBV27 to TRBJ1-1, with D tentatively TRBD1 (6 bases). CDR3 length: 17 amino acids. Germline V gene data show CDR1 as MNHEY and CDR2 as SMNVEV (reference sequence). V was pared by 5 bases and J by 4 bases, with 23 bases between. Written as DNA, the CDR3 is TGTGCCAGCAGTGGAATAAGCCTCCGGGGGCGATTCACTGAAGCTTTCTTT. This encodes CASSGISLRGRFTEAFF.

This clonotype came up many times. This chain links TRBV7-9 with TRBJ2-1; weak D call: TRBD2 (5 bases). Germline lookup yields CDR1 SEHNR and CDR2 FQNEAQ (reference sequence). Trimming shortened V by 2 bases and J by 3 bases, and 17 bases separated the two germline ends. This CDR3 is 17 amino acids long. The CDR3, as DNA: TGTGCCAGCAGCTTATGGTCCCGGTCGGGGATCTACAATGAGCAGTTCTTC. This translates into CASSLWSRSGIYNEQFF. The full variable domain, completed using reference TRBV7-9 and TRBJ2-1, is DTGVSQNPRHKITKRGQNVTFRCDPISEHNRLYWYRQTLGQGPEFLTYFQNEAQLEKSRLLSDRFSAERPKGSFSTLEIQRTEQGDSAMYLCASSLWSRSGIYNEQFFGPGTRLTVL.

This clonotype has a handful of counts. The chain combines TRBV20-1 with TRBJ2-3, with D perhaps assigned TRBD1 or TRBD2 (5 bases each). Per the germline V gene, CDR1 is DFQATT and CDR2 is SNEGSKA (reference sequence). V lost 7 bases and J lost 3, with 20 bases in between. CDR3 length equals 15 residues. CDR3 nucleotides: TGCAGTGGGGGGTCGTCCGGGGTGGGAACAGATACGCAGTATTTT. The encoded protein is CSGGSSGVGTDTQYF.

This clonotype showed up just a few times. The chain links TRBV4-1 to TRBJ1-5; no clear D. Germline loops: CDR1 MGHRA, CDR2 YSYEKL. V dropped 4 bases and J dropped 0 bases, with 10 bases sitting between them. The CDR3 sequence is 15 residues long. The DNA of the CDR3 is TGCGCCAGCAGCCCCTTGGTGGGTAGCAATCAGCCCCAGCATTTT. Encoded protein: CASSPLVGSNQPQHF.

The chain links TRBV4-1 to TRBJ2-3; TRBD2 matches at 8 bases. This CDR3 is 16 amino acids long. V was clipped by 6 bases and J by 3 bases; unmatched bases: 11. The germline CDR1 and CDR2 sequences are MGHRA and YSYEKL. Here the CDR3 reads CASSWTTSGLTDTQYF. The CDR3 DNA reads as TGCGCCAGCAGTTGGACTACTAGCGGTCTAACAGATACGCAGTATTTT.

This clonotype came up many times. The rearrangement uses TRBV7-3 and TRBJ2-7; D might be TRBD1 (6 bases). Germline V gives CDR1 SGHTA, CDR2 FQGTGA. The V and J ends lost 2 bases and 3 bases respectively, with 14 bases between them. This CDR3 has 15 amino acids. The chain's CDR3 is CASSLASGAGYEQYF. In DNA form, the CDR3 reads TGTGCCAGCAGCTTAGCATCAGGGGCTGGCTACGAGCAGTACTTC.

There are a few counts of this clonotype. The chain employs TRBV5-1 and TRBJ2-5; D might be TRBD2 (6 bases). Germline CDR1 SGHRS, CDR2 YFSETQ. The CDR3 extends over 16 amino acids. Trimming pared 6 bases from V and 7 bases from J, leaving 25 bases between. The CDR3 DNA reads as TGCGCCAGCAATCCCGGGGGAGGACCCCAAACAGGGACCCAGTACTTC. Translation gives CASNPGGGPQTGTQYF.

This clonotype has more than one count but fewer than ten. The genes are TRBV11-2 and TRBJ2-3; D not resolved. Looked up from germline, CDR1 is SGHAT and CDR2 is FQNNGV. CDR3 size: 14 residues. V gave up 3 bases and J gave up 4 bases, with 11 bases separating them. CDR3 coding DNA: TGTGCCAGCAGCTTTCTGGCGAGCGCAGATACGCAGTATTTT. It translates to CASSFLASADTQYF.

This clonotype came up a few times. This chain uses TRBV7-2 with TRBJ2-5, with 9 bases that match TRBD2. This CDR3 has 15 residues. CDR1 and CDR2 from the germline V gene are SGHTA and FQGNSA. The trim removed 3 bases at V and 5 bases at J, leaving 7 bases unmatched. Here the CDR3 reads CASSFQRGAGETQYF. The CDR3 DNA reads TGTGCCAGCAGCTTCCAGCGGGGGGCGGGGGAGACCCAGTACTTC.

The chain recombines TRBV2 with TRBJ2-3; the match to TRBD1 covers 8 bases. The CDR3 is made up of 14 amino acids. Germline V gene lookup returns CDR1 SNHLY and CDR2 FYNNEI. The junction had 10 bases not matched to a gene; V was cut back by 9 bases and J by 5 bases. The CDR3: CASPDREVGDTQYF. The CDR3 nucleotides are TGTGCCAGTCCGGACAGGGAGGTGGGAGATACGCAGTATTTT.

The rearrangement joins TRBV4-3 to TRBJ2-1, with 8 bases that match TRBD2. V dropped 1 base and J dropped 8; count of bases not matched to a gene: 13. This CDR3 comprises 17 residues. Germline V lookup: CDR1 LGHNA, CDR2 YSLEER. The DNA for the CDR3 is TGCGCCAGCAGCCAAGGGAGCGGGGGCCCCTTTATCCATGAGCAGTTCTTC. Protein: CASSQGSGGPFIHEQFF.

The chain employs TRBV5-4 and TRBJ2-1; the D gene is possibly TRBD2 (7 bases). V was shortened by 5 bases and J by 8 bases, with 14 bases between the two germline ends. The CDR3 is 13 residues long. Germline V gene sequence: CDR1 SGHNT, CDR2 YYREEE (reference sequence). This CDR3 is CASSRGAEDEQFF. The CDR3 DNA is TGTGCCAGCAGTCGGGGGGCGGAAGATGAGCAGTTCTTC.

This clonotype showed up many times. The chain has TRBV29-1 and TRBJ1-1; maybe TRBD1 (6 bases). The CDR3 runs to 14 residues. The germline V gene encodes CDR1 SQVTM and CDR2 ANQGSEA. The germline V and J ends were trimmed by 7 bases and 1 base, with 16 bases remaining between them. The CDR3 DNA follows: TGCAGCGCAATAGGGGGACAACCGAACACTGAAGCTTTCTTT. Amino acids: CSAIGGQPNTEAFF.

This clonotype was detected many times. The chain combines TRBV12-3 or TRBV12-4 with TRBJ2-1, with 7 bases identical to TRBD2. CDR3 length: 16 residues. V lost 5 bases, J lost 0 bases, and 7 bases stayed unmatched. CDR3 residues: CASSPRLASSYNEQFF. Here the CDR3 DNA reads TGTGCCAGCAGTCCCCGACTAGCCAGCTCCTACAATGAGCAGTTCTTC.

This clonotype has just a few counts. This chain uses TRBV6-6 with TRBJ1-1; tentatively, D is TRBD1 (5 bases). The CDR3 is 14 residues long. Trimming stripped 0 bases from V and 8 bases from J, with 13 bases between. Germline assignment: CDR1 MNHNY and CDR2 SVGAGI (reference sequence). The DNA of the CDR3 is TGTGCCAGCAGTTACTCTTCAACAGGTTCCGAAGCTTTCTTT. Encoded protein: CASSYSSTGSEAFF.

In its sample, this clonotype was seen a few times. The CDR3 coding sequence is TGTGCCAGCAGCGTTCTAGACCAGGGCGAGCAGTACTTC. This codes for CASSVLDQGEQYF. V is TRBV9 and J is TRBJ2-7; weak D call: TRBD1 (5 bases). Trimming left V 2 bases short and J 6 bases short, with 12 bases between. CDR1 is SGDLS and CDR2 is YYNGEE in the germline V gene. The CDR3 consists of 13 residues.

The rearrangement links TRBV28 to TRBJ1-2, with D perhaps matching TRBD1 (6 bases). CDR3 length equals 13 residues. The V end lost 7 bases, the J end lost 6 bases, and 15 bases lay between the germline ends. CDR1 MDHEN and CDR2 SYDVKM come from the germline V gene. The CDR3 loop is CASNRYRENGYTF. CDR3 nucleotide sequence: TGTGCCAGCAACCGGTACAGGGAGAATGGCTACACCTTC.

This clonotype has more than one count but fewer than ten. The genes are TRBV12-3 or TRBV12-4 and TRBJ2-1; 8 nucleotides line up with TRBD1. V lost 4 bases to trimming and J lost 6 bases; unmatched junction nucleotides: 5. This CDR3 spans 14 amino acids. In DNA form, the CDR3 reads TGTGCCAGCAGTTGGGGGACAGGAGGCAATGAGCAGTTCTTC. It translates to CASSWGTGGNEQFF.

A few counts support this clonotype. The chain links TRBV20-1 to TRBJ1-2, with D maybe TRBD1 (5 bases). The ends were cut back, 0 bases at V and 2 bases at J, with 7 bases in the middle. CDR1 and CDR2 from the germline V gene are DFQATT and SNEGSKA (reference sequence). The CDR3 totals 13 residues. CDR3 sequence (DNA): TGCAGTGCTAGAGATCAGGGAAACTATGGCTACACCTTC. Protein: CSARDQGNYGYTF.